This TCR beta chain was obtained from a study of blood T cell repertoires in COVID-19. Trimming took 4 bases from V and 5 from J, leaving 8 bases between them. The length of the CDR3 is 12 residues. Profiled with immunoSEQ multiplex PCR; TCRdb holds only in-frame clones, not every one. In the table there are roughly 67,000 clones, about three quarters of which are singletons. The source material was peripheral blood. The chain uses TRBV12-3 or TRBV12-4 and TRBJ2-5; no reliable D call. This sequence originates from a human donor in a cohort sampled during active COVID-19. The CDR3 here is CASSSNWETQYF. In DNA, the CDR3 is TGTGCCAGCAGTTCTAATTGGGAGACCCAGTACTTC.